This TCR beta chain is from a study of CD8+CD57+ T cells in acquired aplastic anemia. Study findings and constraints: Diversity was reduced in patient CD8+CD57+ cells relative to total CD4+ and CD8+ pools. Patients shared approximately 30 CD8+ CDR3 sequences with controls.

The patients chosen for sequencing had shown expansion of CD8+CD57+ cells (detected by flow cytometry). When blood sampling took place, the patients had received no therapy. The use of genomic DNA as template underpinned the TCR beta VDJ and CDR3 profiling. TCRdb re-called the reads with MiXCR, one entry per CDR3 protein. The top ten hold around 87% of the sample, which has about 20,000 distinct CDR3 sequences, roughly 43% seen once. This clonotype was seen only a few times. Its specificity is not known. A junction end diverges from the germline sequence, so it may reflect a read error. Sequencing was carried out using CD8+CD57+ T cells sorted from PBMCs. Described subset: bead-enriched CD8+CD57+ effector memory T cells from SAA patients. This sequence originates from a human donor with aplastic anemia.

CDR3 coding DNA: TGCGCCAGCAGCCAACAGGGTAGCAATCAGCCCCAGCATTTT. Translated: CASSQQGSNQPQHF. V and J are TRBV7-3 and TRBJ1-5; a possible D gene is TRBD1 (6 bases). The CDR3 is 14 amino acids. Per germline, CDR1 SGHTA and CDR2 FQGTGA. Combining the CDR3 with reference TRBV7-3 and TRBJ1-5 gives the whole variable domain GAGVSQTPSNKVTEKGKYVELRCDPISGHTALYWYRQSLGQGPEFLIYFQGTGAADDSGLPNDRFFAVRPEGSVSTLKIQRTERGDSAVYLCASSQQGSNQPQHFGDGTRLSIL.